The rows below give T cell receptor beta chains drawn from one sample of a study of vaccination and CD4 T cells after COVID-19. Each CDR3 protein is one row after TCRdb ran MiXCR on the PCR reads. The sample has 15,000 or so distinct CDR3 sequences; roughly 57% are singletons. Their antigens are not known. Sequencing was performed on CD4+ T cells from blood, cultured in vitro. Receptors originate from a human donor who had recovered from COVID-19. Each CDR3 is given with its conserved first and last residue. D genes are given only for firm matches. For some rows the clone size is stated as once, few or many, or as a class when expanded; others skip it.

J gene	V gene	D gene	clone size	CDR3 DNA	CDR3 protein
TRBJ1-2	TRBV20-1	TRBD1	few	TGCAGTGCTAGAGTCGACAGGGGGCGCGATGGCTACACCTTC	CSARVDRGRDGYTF
TRBJ1-2	TRBV27	NA	NA	TGTGCCAGCAGTTTATGGGGTAGGCAGGGCTACGGCTACACCTTC	CASSLWGRQGYGYTF
TRBJ1-5	TRBV20-1	TRBD1	few	TGCAGTGCTAGAGGGGGGGGGACAGGGTCAACCGCGGGCAATCAGCCCCAGCATTTT	CSARGGGTGSTAGNQPQHF
TRBJ1-1	TRBV11-3	NA	NA	TGTGCCAGCAGCTTGAGTACTGAAGCTTTCTTT	CASSLSTEAFF
TRBJ2-5	TRBV24-1	TRBD2	few	TGTGCCACCAGTGATTCCGCGCGGGAGAATCGAGAGACCCAGTACTTC	CATSDSARENRETQYF
TRBJ1-1	TRBV7-2	TRBD1	few	TGTGCCAGCAGCTTACCAGGGGGCGACACTGAAGCTTTCTTT	CASSLPGGDTEAFF
TRBJ1-1	TRBV15	NA	NA	TGTGCCACCAGCAGATCGGGGCCTCGCGGGGGGGCTTTCTTT	CATSRSGPRGGAFF
TRBJ1-1	TRBV28	NA	NA	TGTGCCAGCAGGCCCCACGCGTACACTGAAGCTTTCTTT	CASRPHAYTEAFF
TRBJ2-7	TRBV6-1	TRBD2	NA	TGTGCCAGCAGTCTCGGGGGGAGCGACTCCTACGAGCAGTACTTC	CASSLGGSDSYEQYF
TRBJ1-3	TRBV7-6	NA	NA	TGTGCCAGCAGCTCCACGCGCTCTGGAAACACCATATATTTT	CASSSTRSGNTIYF
TRBJ1-1	TRBV7-9	NA	few	TGTGCCAGCAGCCTGGGAGCGACGGGTGAAGCTTTCTTT	CASSLGATGEAFF
TRBJ2-1	TRBV7-2	TRBD2	once	TGTGCCAGCACGGGGGGGGTAACCTACAATGAGCAGTTCTTC	CASTGGVTYNEQFF
TRBJ2-5	TRBV7-2	TRBD2	NA	TGTGCCAGCAGCCGCCGTGGCGCGGGAGAAGAGACCCAGTACTTC	CASSRRGAGEETQYF
TRBJ2-7	TRBV21-1	NA	NA	TGTGCCAGCAGCTCTCGGACAGGGGTTCCCTACGAGCAGTACTTC	CASSSRTGVPYEQYF
TRBJ2-5	TRBV4-1	TRBD2	few	TGCGCCAGCAGTCAAGCGGGACTAGCGGGCGATCAAGAGACCCAGTACTTC	CASSQAGLAGDQETQYF
TRBJ1-2	TRBV7-2	NA	few	TGTGCCAGCAGCTTAATGAGCGGGGGCGGAGGTGGCTACACCTTC	CASSLMSGGGGGYTF
TRBJ1-5	TRBV20-1	NA	few	TGCAGTGCTACTAAACCCCACAATCAGCCCCAGCATTTT	CSATKPHNQPQHF
TRBJ2-3	TRBV6-5	TRBD2	few	TGTGCCAGCAGTTCGAGCGGGATGGGAGATACGCAGTATTTT	CASSSSGMGDTQYF
TRBJ2-3	TRBV29-1	TRBD2	NA	TGCAGCGTTGCCGGGAGGGTAGCAGATACGCAGTATTTT	CSVAGRVADTQYF
TRBJ2-3	TRBV25-1	TRBD1	NA	TGTGCCAGCAGACAGGGGCCAGATACGCAGTATTTT	CASRQGPDTQYF
TRBJ2-5	TRBV3-1	NA	NA	TGTGCCAGCAGCCCCCAATTCCAAGAGACCCAGTACTTC	CASSPQFQETQYF
TRBJ1-1	TRBV6-5	NA	once	TGTGCCAGCAGTTCCCTGGACCGGACTGAAGCTTTCTTT	CASSSLDRTEAFF
TRBJ2-1	TRBV30	TRBD2	NA	TGTGCCTGCCTCCGTGGGGCTAGCGGGAAGGTTGAGCAGTTCTTC	CACLRGASGKVEQFF
TRBJ2-5	TRBV7-2	NA	NA	TGTGCCAGCAGCCCAGGGGGAGGAGAGACCCAGTACTTC	CASSPGGGETQYF
TRBJ1-2	TRBV6-1	NA	NA	TGTGCCAGCAGTGGCAGTAGGAGCTATGGCTACACCTTC	CASSGSRSYGYTF
TRBJ2-3	TRBV6-5	TRBD1	NA	TGTGCCAGCAGTTCCCACGGGACAGGGGGCACAGATACGCAGTATTTT	CASSSHGTGGTDTQYF
TRBJ1-4	TRBV7-2	NA	NA	TGTGCCAGCAGCCCCCCGGGAGGTGGAGTTCGACTGTTTTTT	CASSPPGGGVRLFF
TRBJ1-2	TRBV20-1	TRBD1	NA	TGCAGTGCTGAAGGGGGCGCGGGAGGCTACACCTTC	CSAEGGAGGYTF
TRBJ2-7	TRBV7-2	TRBD2	NA	TGTGCCAGCAGCAACCCGGGACTAGCGGTCTACGAGCAGTACTTC	CASSNPGLAVYEQYF
TRBJ1-6	TRBV19	TRBD1	few	TGTGCCAGTGCGGACAGGGTAGCTAATAATTCACCCCTCCACTTT	CASADRVANNSPLHF
TRBJ2-7	TRBV19	TRBD1	few	TGTGCCAGTATGGGACAGGGTCGTCTCGAGCAGTACTTC	CASMGQGRLEQYF
TRBJ2-7	TRBV27	NA	once	TGTGCCAGCAGTTTTGACAGACAGAACTACGAGCAGTACTTC	CASSFDRQNYEQYF
TRBJ2-1	TRBV7-3	NA	once	TGTGCCAGCAGCATAACCAGGGGCAATGAGCAGTTCTTC	CASSITRGNEQFF
TRBJ1-5	TRBV6-5	TRBD1	NA	TGTGCCAGCAGTTTGCCCGGACAGGGGACCGGAAATCAGCCCCAGCATTTT	CASSLPGQGTGNQPQHF
TRBJ1-5	TRBV2	NA	NA	TGTGCCAGCAAGTCAGGGGCCCAGCCCCAGCATTTT	CASKSGAQPQHF
TRBJ2-1	TRBV5-1	TRBD2	once	TGCGCCAGCAGCCCCCTGGGAGCGGGGGGTTACAATGAGCAGTTCTTC	CASSPLGAGGYNEQFF
TRBJ1-1	TRBV7-3	TRBD1	NA	TGTGCCAGCACCCCCGGACAGGCCTACACTGAAGCTTTCTTT	CASTPGQAYTEAFF
TRBJ2-7	TRBV24-1	NA	NA	TGTGCCACCAGTGCCGCCCACGAGCAGTACTTC	CATSAAHEQYF
TRBJ1-2	TRBV20-1	NA	NA	TGCAGTGCTAGAGATCGGGCTCAGGGAGGCTACACCTTC	CSARDRAQGGYTF
TRBJ1-5	TRBV19	NA	medium-sized	TGTGCCAGTAGTACGTACCGGGTAGGAAATCAGCCCCAGCATTTT	CASSTYRVGNQPQHF
TRBJ2-5	TRBV30	NA	few	TGTGCCTGGAGTGTAGGGTGGCAAGAGACTCAGTACTTC	CAWSVGWQETQYF
TRBJ1-6	TRBV5-1	NA	medium-sized	TGCGCCAGCAGCTTGGAGAACCGGTCACCCCTCCACTTT	CASSLENRSPLHF